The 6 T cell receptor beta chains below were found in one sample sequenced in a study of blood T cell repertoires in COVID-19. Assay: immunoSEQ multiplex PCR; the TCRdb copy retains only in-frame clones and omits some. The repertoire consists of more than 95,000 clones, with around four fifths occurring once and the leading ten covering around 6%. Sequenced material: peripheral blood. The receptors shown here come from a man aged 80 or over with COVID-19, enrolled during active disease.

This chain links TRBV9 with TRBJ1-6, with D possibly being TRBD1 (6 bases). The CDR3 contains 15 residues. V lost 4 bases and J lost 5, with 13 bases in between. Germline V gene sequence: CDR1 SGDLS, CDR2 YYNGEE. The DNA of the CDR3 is TGTGCCAGCAGCAGTCGGGGGGCTAATAATTCACCCCTCCACTTT. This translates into CASSSRGANNSPLHF.

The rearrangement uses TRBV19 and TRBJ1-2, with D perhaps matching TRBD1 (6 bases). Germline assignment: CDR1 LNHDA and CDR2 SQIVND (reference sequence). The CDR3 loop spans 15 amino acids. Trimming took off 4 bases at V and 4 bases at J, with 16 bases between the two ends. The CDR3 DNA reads TGTGCCAGTAGTACTGCGGGAGGGGGGCCCTATGGCTACACCTTC. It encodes CASSTAGGGPYGYTF.

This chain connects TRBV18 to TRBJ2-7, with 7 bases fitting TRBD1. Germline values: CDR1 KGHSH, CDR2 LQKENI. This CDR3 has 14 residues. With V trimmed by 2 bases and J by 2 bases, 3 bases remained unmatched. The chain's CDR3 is CASSPGGQTYEQYF. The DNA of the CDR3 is TGTGCCAGCTCACCAGGGGGACAGACCTACGAGCAGTACTTC.

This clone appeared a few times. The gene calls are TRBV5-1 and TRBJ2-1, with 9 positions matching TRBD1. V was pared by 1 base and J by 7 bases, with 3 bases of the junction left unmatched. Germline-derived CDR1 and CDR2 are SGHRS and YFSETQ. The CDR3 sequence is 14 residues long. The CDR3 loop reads CASSLQTGGNEQFF. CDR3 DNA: TGCGCCAGCAGCTTGCAGACAGGGGGTAATGAGCAGTTCTTC.

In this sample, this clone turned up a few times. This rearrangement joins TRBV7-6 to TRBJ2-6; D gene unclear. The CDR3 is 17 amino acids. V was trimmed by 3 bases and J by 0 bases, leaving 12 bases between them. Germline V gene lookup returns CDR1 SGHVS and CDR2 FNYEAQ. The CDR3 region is CASSLSRFNSGANVLTF. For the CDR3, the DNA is TGTGCCAGCAGCTTGAGCAGGTTCAACTCTGGGGCCAACGTCCTGACTTTC.

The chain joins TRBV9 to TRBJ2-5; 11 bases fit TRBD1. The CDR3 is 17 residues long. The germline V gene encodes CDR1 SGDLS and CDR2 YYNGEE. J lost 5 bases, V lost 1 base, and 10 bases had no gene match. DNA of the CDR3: TGTGCCAGCAGCGTATTCAATGGACAGGGGGCATTTGAGACCCAGTACTTC. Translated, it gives CASSVFNGQGAFETQYF.